A single sample is the source of the 7 T cell receptor beta chains below, sequenced in a study of CD8 T cells in ankylosing spondylitis. Overall study findings and caveats: Ankylosing spondylitis blood appeared to be characterized by a TCR beta motif of about 8 highly homologous variants.

Via MiXCR, TCRdb re-called the 5' RACE reads, giving one row per CDR3 protein. The sample holds under 850,000 distinct CDR3 sequences, 15% to 20% seen once. The antigens for these receptors are not known. Sequenced material: blood, either unsorted or a sorted T cell fraction (not recorded which). The receptors were gathered from a male donor with ankylosing spondylitis.

The V and J genes are TRBV20-1 and TRBJ2-3, with 9 bases lining up with TRBD2. CDR1 is DFQATT and CDR2 is SNEGSKA in the germline V gene (reference sequence). The trim removed 5 bases at V and 2 bases at J, leaving 2 bases unmatched. The CDR3 consists of 13 residues. CDR3 nucleotides: TGCAGTGCTGGCGGGGGGGCCACAGATACGCAGTATTTT. Translated: CSAGGGATDTQYF.

The V gene is TRBV9, the J gene TRBJ1-4, with 7 bases matching TRBD1. The CDR3 extends over 16 amino acids. V lost 4 bases to trimming and J lost 7 bases; unmatched junction nucleotides: 13. From germline, CDR1 is SGDLS and CDR2 YYNGEE. The CDR3 spells CASSTPTTGLSEKLFF. The DNA of the CDR3 is TGTGCCAGCAGCACTCCCACGACAGGGTTGAGTGAAAAACTGTTTTTT.

The V and J genes are TRBV5-1 and TRBJ2-6; maybe TRBD1 (5 bases). The germline V and J ends were trimmed by 3 bases and 0 bases, with 19 bases remaining between them. Germline lookup yields CDR1 SGHRS and CDR2 YFSETQ. This CDR3 is 19 amino acids long. The CDR3 sequence: CASSWGTQGSNSGANVLTF. The CDR3 region has the DNA TGCGCCAGCAGCTGGGGAACTCAGGGCTCAAACTCTGGGGCCAACGTCCTGACTTTC. The full variable domain, completed using reference TRBV5-1 and TRBJ2-6, is KAGVTQTPRYLIKTRGQQVTLSCSPISGHRSVSWYQQTPGQGLQFLFEYFSETQRNKGNFPGRFSGRQFSNSRSEMNVSTLELGDSALYLCASSWGTQGSNSGANVLTFGAGSRLTVL.

This clonotype has just a few counts. The chain has TRBV25-1 and TRBJ1-5; D perhaps matches TRBD1 (6 bases). V was shortened by 6 bases and J by 1 base, with 16 bases between the two germline ends. Germline V gives CDR1 MGHDK, CDR2 SYGVNS. CDR3 length: 16 residues. CDR3 sequence reads: CASSPDGGESNQPQHF. Here the CDR3 DNA reads TGTGCCAGCAGCCCCGATGGGGGCGAGAGCAATCAGCCCCAGCATTTT. Using reference TRBV25-1 and TRBJ1-5 for the parts outside the CDR3, the full variable domain is EADIYQTPRYLVIGTGKKITLECSQTMGHDKMYWYQQDPGMELHLIHYSYGVNSTEKGDLSSESTVSRIRTEHFPLTLESARPSHTSQYLCASSPDGGESNQPQHFGDGTRLSIL.

The gene calls are TRBV7-9 and TRBJ2-3, with TRBD2 identical over 11 bases. There are 17 residues in the CDR3. Germline-derived CDR1 and CDR2 are SEHNR and FQNEAQ (reference sequence). With V trimmed by 1 base and J by 6 bases, 9 bases remained unmatched. CDR3 nucleotide sequence: TGTGCCAGCAGCTTAGTGCCCACTAGCGGGGGTAAGGATACGCAGTATTTT. Amino acid sequence: CASSLVPTSGGKDTQYF. The full variable domain, with the rest looked up from reference TRBV7-9 and TRBJ2-3, is DTGVSQNPRHKITKRGQNVTFRCDPISEHNRLYWYRQTLGQGPEFLTYFQNEAQLEKSRLLSDRFSAERPKGSFSTLEIQRTEQGDSAMYLCASSLVPTSGGKDTQYFGPGTRLTVL.

This clonotype turned up a few times. The CDR3 DNA reads as TGTGCCAGCAGCTTCGACGGGGGGAAGTCGGTCGAGCAGTACTTC. Its protein is CASSFDGGKSVEQYF. The chain carries TRBV5-5 and TRBJ2-7; 7 nucleotides match TRBD2. Per germline, CDR1 SGHKS and CDR2 YYEKEE (reference sequence). V dropped 2 bases and J dropped 6; count of bases not matched to a gene: 11. The CDR3 is made up of 15 amino acids. The full variable domain, rest sourced from reference TRBV5-5 and TRBJ2-7, is DAGVTQSPTHLIKTRGQQVTLRCSPISGHKSVSWYQQVLGQGPQFIFQYYEKEERGRGNFPDRFSARQFPNYSSELNVNALLLGDSALYLCASSFDGGKSVEQYFGPGTRLTVT.

V and J are TRBV4-3 and TRBJ2-1; D not certain. The CDR3 extends over 18 amino acids. Trimming took 0 bases from V and 6 from J, leaving 21 bases between them. Germline CDR1 reads LGHNA; CDR2 reads YSLEER. CDR3 residues: CASSQDWRSSYLFNEQFF. Here the CDR3 DNA reads TGCGCCAGCAGCCAAGACTGGAGAAGCAGCTACCTGTTCAATGAGCAGTTCTTC.